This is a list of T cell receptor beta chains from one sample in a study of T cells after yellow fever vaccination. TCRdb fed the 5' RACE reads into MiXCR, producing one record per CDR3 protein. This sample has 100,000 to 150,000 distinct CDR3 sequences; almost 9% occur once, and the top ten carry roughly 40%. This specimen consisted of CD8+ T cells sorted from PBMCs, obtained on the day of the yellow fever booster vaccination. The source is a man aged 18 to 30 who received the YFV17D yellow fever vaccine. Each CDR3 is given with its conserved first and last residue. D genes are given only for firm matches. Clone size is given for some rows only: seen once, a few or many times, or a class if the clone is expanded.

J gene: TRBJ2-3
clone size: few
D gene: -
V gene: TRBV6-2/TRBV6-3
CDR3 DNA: TGTGCCAGCAGTTGGGGGTCGCCAGATACGCAGTATTTT
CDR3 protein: CASSWGSPDTQYF

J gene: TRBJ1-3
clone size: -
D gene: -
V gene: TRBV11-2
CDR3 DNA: TGTGCGGGGTTCGCCGTAATCTCTGGAAACACCATATATTTT
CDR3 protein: CAGFAVISGNTIYF

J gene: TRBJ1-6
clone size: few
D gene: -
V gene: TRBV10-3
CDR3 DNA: TGTGCCACCGATGGGGACGGTAATTCACCCCTCCACTTT
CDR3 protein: CATDGDGNSPLHF

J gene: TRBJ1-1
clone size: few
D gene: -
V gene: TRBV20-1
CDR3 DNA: TGCAGTGGGGGGCAGCGACCGAACACTGAAGCTTTCTTT
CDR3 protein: CSGGQRPNTEAFF

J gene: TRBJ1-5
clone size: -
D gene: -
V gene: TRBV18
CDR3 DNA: TGTGCCAGCTCACCTACGAAGAGCAATCAGCCCCAGCATTTT
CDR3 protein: CASSPTKSNQPQHF

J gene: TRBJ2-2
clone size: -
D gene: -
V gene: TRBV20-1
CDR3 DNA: TGCAGTGCTAGAGGGAGGGACACTTACACCGGGGAGCTGTTTTTT
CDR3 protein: CSARGRDTYTGELFF

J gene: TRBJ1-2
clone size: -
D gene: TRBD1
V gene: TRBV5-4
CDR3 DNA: TGTGCCAGCAGCTTAGGGTCCACAGGGGGCCCGGACTATGGCTACACCTTC
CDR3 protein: CASSLGSTGGPDYGYTF

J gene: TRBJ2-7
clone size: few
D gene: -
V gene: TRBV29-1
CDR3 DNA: TGCAGCGTTGGGGGGAGCTCCTACGAGCAGTACTTC
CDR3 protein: CSVGGSSYEQYF

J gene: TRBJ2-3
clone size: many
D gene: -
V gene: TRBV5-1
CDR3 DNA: TGTGCCAGCAGTCTTAGCACAGATACGCAGTATTTT
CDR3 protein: CASSLSTDTQYF

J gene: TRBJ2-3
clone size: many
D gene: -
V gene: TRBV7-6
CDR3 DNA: TGTGCCAGCAGCTTAATGGGGACAGATACGCAGTATTTT
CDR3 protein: CASSLMGTDTQYF

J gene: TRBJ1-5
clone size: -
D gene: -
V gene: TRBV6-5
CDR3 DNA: TGTGCCAGCAGTTATGGGCAGGGACAACAGCCCCAGCATTTT
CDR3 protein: CASSYGQGQQPQHF

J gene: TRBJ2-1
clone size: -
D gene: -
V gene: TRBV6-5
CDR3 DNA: TGTGCCAGCAGCCCCGGGGCCGGCTCCTACAATGAGCAGTTCTTC
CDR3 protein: CASSPGAGSYNEQFF

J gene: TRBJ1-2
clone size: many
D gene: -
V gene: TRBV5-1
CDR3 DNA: TGCGCCAGCAGAACGGACGCTAACTATGGCTACACCTTC
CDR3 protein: CASRTDANYGYTF

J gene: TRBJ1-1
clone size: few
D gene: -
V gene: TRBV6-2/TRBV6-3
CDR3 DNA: TGTGCCAGCAGTTACCCTCAAGACAGGAACACTGAAGCTTTCTTT
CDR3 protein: CASSYPQDRNTEAFF

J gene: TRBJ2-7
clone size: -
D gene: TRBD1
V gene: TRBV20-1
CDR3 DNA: TGCAGCGCTTCCTCGGGACAGGGCTACGAGCAGTACTTC
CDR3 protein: CSASSGQGYEQYF

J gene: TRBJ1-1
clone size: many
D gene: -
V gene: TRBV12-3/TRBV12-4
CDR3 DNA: TGTGCCAGCAGTCGGTCCGGGGGCACTGAAGCTTTCTTT
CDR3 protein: CASSRSGGTEAFF

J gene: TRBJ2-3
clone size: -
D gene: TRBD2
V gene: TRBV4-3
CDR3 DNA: TGCGCCAGCAGCCAAGTTCGCCGGCTAGCGGGGAACACAGATACGCAGTATTTT
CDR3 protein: CASSQVRRLAGNTDTQYF

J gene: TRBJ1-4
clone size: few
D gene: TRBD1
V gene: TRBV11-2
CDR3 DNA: TGTGCCAGCAGCTTGACAGGGAGTAATGAAAAACTGTTTTTT
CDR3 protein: CASSLTGSNEKLFF

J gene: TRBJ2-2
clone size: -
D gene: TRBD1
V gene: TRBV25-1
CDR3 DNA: TGTGCCAGCAGTGGATGGACAGGCAGCACCGGGGAGCTGTTTTTT
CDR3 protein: CASSGWTGSTGELFF

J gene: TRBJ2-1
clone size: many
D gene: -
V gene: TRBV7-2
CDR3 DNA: TGTGCCAGCAGTCCGTATTACAATGAGCAGTTCTTC
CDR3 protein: CASSPYYNEQFF

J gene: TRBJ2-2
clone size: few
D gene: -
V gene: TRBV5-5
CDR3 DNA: TGTGCCAGCAGCCCCGGACCCAGACTAGGGGACACCGGGGAGCTGTTTTTT
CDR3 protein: CASSPGPRLGDTGELFF

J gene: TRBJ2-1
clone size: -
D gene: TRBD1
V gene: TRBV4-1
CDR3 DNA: TGCGCCAGCAGCCAAGCCCCGAGGGGGCAGAATGAGCAGTTCTTC
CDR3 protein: CASSQAPRGQNEQFF

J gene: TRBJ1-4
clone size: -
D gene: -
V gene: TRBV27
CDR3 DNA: TGTGCCAGCAGTTCGCTCTTCCGGATGAATGAAAAACTGTTTTTT
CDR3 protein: CASSSLFRMNEKLFF

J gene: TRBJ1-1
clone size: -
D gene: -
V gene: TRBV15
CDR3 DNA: TGTGCCACCAGCAGAGGACAGGAACTGAACACTGAAGCTTTCTTT
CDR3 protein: CATSRGQELNTEAFF

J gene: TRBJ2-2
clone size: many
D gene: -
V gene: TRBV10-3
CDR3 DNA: TGTGCCATCAACTCGGCGCACGTTTGGGTCGGTATTGGGTCAGACGGCGGTTCCGGGGAGCTGTTTTTT
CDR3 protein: CAINSAHVWVGIGSDGGSGELFF

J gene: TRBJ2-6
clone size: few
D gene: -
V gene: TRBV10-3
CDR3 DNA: TGTGCCATCAAAAGGGGGGCCAACGTCCTGACTTTC
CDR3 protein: CAIKRGANVLTF

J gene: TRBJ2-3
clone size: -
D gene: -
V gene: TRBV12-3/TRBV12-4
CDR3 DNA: TGTGCCAGCAGTTTATTGACAGGTGGCACAGATACGCAGTATTTT
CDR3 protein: CASSLLTGGTDTQYF

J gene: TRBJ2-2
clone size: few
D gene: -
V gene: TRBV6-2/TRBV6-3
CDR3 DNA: TGTGCCAGCACCGAACTGACGGAAGCGAACACCGGGGAGCTGTTTTTT
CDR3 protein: CASTELTEANTGELFF

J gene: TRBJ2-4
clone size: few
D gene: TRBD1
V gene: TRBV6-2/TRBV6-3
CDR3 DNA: TGTGCCAGCAGTGTAACCGACAGGGTCCAGATCGACATTCAGTACTTC
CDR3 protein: CASSVTDRVQIDIQYF

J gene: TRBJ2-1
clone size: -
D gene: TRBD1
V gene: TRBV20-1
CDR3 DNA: TGCAGTGCTAGACCGACAGGGGGCGCGTACAATGAGCAGTTCTTC
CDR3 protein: CSARPTGGAYNEQFF

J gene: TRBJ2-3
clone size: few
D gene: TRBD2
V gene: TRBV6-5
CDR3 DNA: TGTGCCAGCAGTTATTGGCTAGCGGGGGGGAGCACAGATACGCAGTATTTT
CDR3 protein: CASSYWLAGGSTDTQYF